Listed here is a single TCR beta chain. The target antigen is unknown. This CDR3 is built from 12 residues. Germline assignment: CDR1 SNHLY and CDR2 FYNNEI. V was cut by 2 bases and J by 4 bases, with 6 bases left in between. Genomic DNA was employed as the template in profiling TCR beta VDJ and CDR3. MiXCR was run by TCRdb on the reads, yielding one entry per CDR3 protein. This table has 180,000 or so distinct CDR3 sequences, over 40% appearing once. All sequencing subjects had displayed CD8+CD57+ cell expansion on flow cytometry. Diagnosis of severe acquired aplastic anemia applied to all patients. These data originate in a study of CD8+CD57+ T cells in acquired aplastic anemia. Findings and caveats of the study: Between patients and controls, CD8+ Simpson's diversity did not vary significantly. The study identified roughly 29 CD8+ CDR3 sequences shared by patients and controls.

The TCR sequence derives from a human donor with aplastic anemia. The sample was sorted CD4+, CD8+, or CD8+CD57+ T cells (not recorded which) from PBMCs. This sequence joins TRBV2 and TRBJ2-7; D remains unclear. CDR3 in amino acids: CASSEWDYEQYF. In DNA form, the CDR3 reads TGTGCCAGCAGTGAATGGGATTACGAGCAGTACTTC.